This TCR beta chain was retrieved from a study of control samples from healthy donors and cancer patients. The germline V gene encodes CDR1 SNHLY and CDR2 FYNNEI. V gave up 3 bases and J gave up 3 bases, with 8 bases separating them. The CDR3 runs to 14 residues. Repertoires were generated with immunoSEQ multiplex PCR, while TCRdb's copy carries only in-frame clones and drops some. The repertoire holds about 190,000 clones, with around 93% as singletons. The material sequenced was blood. V usage is TRBV2 and J usage is TRBJ1-4, with D uncertain. The receptor's source is a man aged 25-45 years in good health. CDR3 coding DNA: TGTGCCAGCAGTGAGGCTGGGGCTAATGAAAAACTGTTTTTT. Its protein is CASSEAGANEKLFF.